This TCR beta chain was recorded in a study of shared clonotypes between healthy human individuals. Whole-study context: Each donor's CD4 naive and CD4 memory cells filled three plates apiece, CD8 naive two, and CD8 memory one. Study-wide points: Relative to memory subsets, naive subsets generally showed larger estimated richness.

For this clone: No antigen is known for it.

The assay ran at deep level. Genomic DNA (from each subset) was split evenly across several immunoSEQ plates. The repertoire was sequenced with immunoSEQ multiplex PCR; TCRdb's copy has only in-frame clones and lacks some. The sample records approximately 340,000 clones, under 80% being singletons. Germline assignment: CDR1 MNHEY and CDR2 SMNVEV (reference sequence). The junction had 16 bases not matched to a gene; V was cut back by 9 bases and J by 9 bases. The CDR3 spans 15 residues. Sequencing was carried out using memory CD4+ T cells sorted from blood. The subset is: CD45RA-negative fraction. The V and J genes are TRBV27 and TRBJ2-1; 8 bases are a match to TRBD2. This clonotype originated in a man aged 30 to 45 in good health. The CDR3 DNA reads as TGTGCCAGAACCCCCCCGAGACTAGCGAGGCGTGAGCAGTTCTTC. Translation gives CARTPPRLARREQFF.